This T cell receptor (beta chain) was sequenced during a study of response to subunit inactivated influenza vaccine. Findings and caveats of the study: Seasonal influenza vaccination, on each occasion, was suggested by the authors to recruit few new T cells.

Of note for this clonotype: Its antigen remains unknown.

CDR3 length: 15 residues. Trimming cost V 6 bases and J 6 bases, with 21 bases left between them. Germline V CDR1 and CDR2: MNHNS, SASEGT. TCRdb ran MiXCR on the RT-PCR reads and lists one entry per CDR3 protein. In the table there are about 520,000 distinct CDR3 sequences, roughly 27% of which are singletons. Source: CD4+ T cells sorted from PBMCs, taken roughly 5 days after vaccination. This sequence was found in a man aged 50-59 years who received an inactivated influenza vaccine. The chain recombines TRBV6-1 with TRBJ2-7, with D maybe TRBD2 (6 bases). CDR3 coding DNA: TGTGCCAGCAGGACCACGACTAGTCGGCCCCTCGAGCAGTACTTC. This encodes CASRTTTSRPLEQYF.